This T cell receptor (beta chain) was retrieved from a study of T cells in Graves' hyperthyroidism and ophthalmopathy. Study results and limitations: Most thyroid clonotypes with frequency above 0.001 were detected in blood.

Inclusion characteristics of ophthalmopathy patients comprised a Clinical Activity Score of at least 3, a NOSPECS grade of at least 4, and duration under 3 months. Amplified TCR beta CDR3 regions derived from RNA transcripts. A first-round RT-PCR of the TCR CDR3 used the HTBI primer set. TCRdb ran MiXCR on the multiplex PCR reads and lists one entry per CDR3 protein. The sample has 500,000 or so distinct CDR3 sequences, roughly 17% seen once. Concerning this clonotype: Its matching antigen is unknown.

The TCR sequence derives from a woman aged 18 to 35 with Graves' ophthalmopathy. Sequencing input: blood.

The CDR3 sequence: CASSLFDANSPLHF. CDR3 DNA sequence: TGTGCCAGCAGCTTGTTTGACGCAAATTCACCCCTCCACTTT. The rearrangement uses TRBV5-4 and TRBJ1-6; the D is unclear. V was pared by 1 base and J by 7 bases, with 9 bases between. Germline-derived CDR1 and CDR2 are SGHNT and YYREEE (reference sequence). CDR3 length equals 14 residues. Full variable domain (rest looked up from reference TRBV5-4 and TRBJ1-6): ETGVTQSPTHLIKTRGQQVTLRCSSQSGHNTVSWYQQALGQGPQFIFQYYREEENGRGNFPPRFSGLQFPNYSSELNVNALELDDSALYLCASSLFDANSPLHFGNGTRLTVT.